This T cell receptor beta chain was captured by sequencing in a study of coeliac disease (dated by TCRdb to 2022 to 2024). General notes on the study: Each coeliac patient fell into one of three classes: newly diagnosed active disease, refractory coeliac disease type I, or disease kept under control by a gluten-free diet. A patient counted as having refractory coeliac disease type I if there was no response to a gluten-free diet for over 12 months and the intraepithelial cells were immunophenotypically normal. High-resolution HLA typing was unavailable, so biased TRBV7-2 usage was queried as a proof of principle. Next-generation sequencing of rearranged TRB and TRG CDR3 regions was applied to small intestinal lymphocyte fractions from coeliac and non-coeliac patients. The study set out to describe the TR repertoires of small intestinal T cells in active coeliac disease, refractory type I coeliac disease, and coeliac disease treated with a gluten-free diet. A total of approximately 30 patients were included in the full study, of whom about 22 had serologically confirmed coeliac disease and 8 were controls with non-small intestinal disorders. TRB sequencing was successfully performed on samples from some 27 subjects, among which some 25 paired bulk unsorted intraepithelial and lamina propria cell samples were included.

Results the study describes overall, beyond this receptor: TRB repertoires were largely private; most amino acid sequences were unique to one sample, and V-gene usage did not differ significantly by disease group. The separation of intraepithelial from lamina propria cells did not yield high-purity fractions, so cross-contamination between compartments was possible. The approach was considered by the authors to be unsuitable for unbiased detection of gliadin-specific T cells, as gliadin-specific T cells are scarce and rarely shared between patients. Active coeliac intraepithelial and lamina propria samples had lower TRB and TRG repertoire clonality than controls, suggesting that diverse T cells were recruited. Published gliadin-specific TRB sequences turned up in about 50% of the 18 coeliac lamina propria samples, compared with only 1 of 6 controls.

The CDR3 spans 14 residues, from the cysteine through the phenylalanine. CDR3 DNA only is kept here, 42 bases in frame from base 1. CDR1 is given as LGHNA and CDR2 as YNFKEQ, both from the germline V gene. V is reduced by 6 bases and J by 0 bases, leaving a spacing of 9 bases between them. Regarding this clone: Its antigen has not been determined. No much larger clone is present one base from it, and per-base qualities are unavailable.

Libraries were made using the immunoSEQ multiplex PCR assay. The TR loci were subjected to amplification by multiplexed PCR, for which V gene segments served as targets of the forward primers and J gene segments as targets of the reverse primers. The amplified CDR3 regions were sequenced using the Illumina HiSeq System. On the authors' methods: Closely related reads were merged with a nearest-neighbour algorithm so that PCR and sequencing errors were removed and data were collapsed into unique sequences. Repertoires were summarised by clonality and by T cell density, defined as TR molecules per amount of genomic DNA input. CDR3 amino acid sequences present in at least 80% of unsorted samples were defined as public TRs, and these public TRs were then tested for differential abundance between coeliac and control samples. Every lamina propria sample was searched for matches to a list of more than 200 published gliadin-specific TRB sequences. Disease-group differences in clonality and density were tested with Kruskal-Wallis tests followed by Dunn post-tests. TCRdb's version of the immuneACCESS table is confined to in-frame rearrangements and falls short of the full clone set. An unresolved V gene accounts for under half of the shortfall where checked; the remainder is of unknown origin. The D gene and trimming were derived from the DNA, and the V and J assignments and clone size from that table. The sample table contains thousands of clones; only one count was recorded for about 73% of them. The top ten clonotypes cover 5.5% to 7.5% of the sample.

Cells were frozen in liquid nitrogen in DMSO/FBS as aliquots of about 500,000 cells, with a single aliquot from each fraction going to sequencing. Endoscopy and small intestinal biopsy were performed in all 30 patients in the study. Lamina propria cells were released by collagenase digestion of the biopsy tissue left over after intraepithelial cell isolation. Genomic DNA was extracted from frozen unsorted cell fractions with the Qiagen DNeasy blood extraction kit. This chain joins TRBV4-2 to TRBJ1-3; no D gene is confidently identified. The sequenced material came from lamina propria lymphocytes from the gut. The intended sense of this specimen's cell subset or site label: lamina propria cell (LPC) fraction of small intestinal biopsy. This sequence was found in a man younger than 40 with celiac disease. Here the CDR3 is given as CASSQLASGNTIYF. Read as DNA, the sequence is TGTGCCAGCAGTCAACTGGCCTCTGGAAACACCATATATTTT.